This TCR beta chain was found in a study of blood T cell repertoires in COVID-19. TCRdb keeps only in-frame clones here, not all; method: immunoSEQ multiplex PCR. The data contain some 210,000 clones, roughly four fifths of them singletons. With V trimmed by 3 bases and J by 0 bases, 4 bases remained unmatched. Germline-derived CDR1 and CDR2 are MNHEY and SVGEGT. There are 16 residues in the CDR3. The receptor was isolated from a woman between 65 and 79 years old with active or convalescent COVID-19. The chain recombines TRBV6-2 or TRBV6-3 with TRBJ2-2; 7 bases agree with TRBD1. Sequences were obtained from peripheral blood. The CDR3 nucleotides read TGTGCCAGCAGTTATAACAGGGGTCCGAACACCGGGGAGCTGTTTTTT. Protein product: CASSYNRGPNTGELFF.